This paragraph reports one TCR beta chain. Clones were sequenced by immunoSEQ multiplex PCR, and TCRdb holds only the in-frame ones, with some missing. Among about 200,000 clones, roughly 80% were seen once, and the ten largest hold around 11%. This CDR3 contains 17 residues. CDR1 is SGDLS, CDR2 YYNGEE, per germline. V gave up 3 bases and J gave up 2 bases; unmatched junction bases: 9. The record originates from a study of blood T cell repertoires in COVID-19. V is TRBV9 and J is TRBJ1-5, with 9 bases identical to TRBD1. Sample: PBMCs or T cells enriched from blood (not recorded which). The source of this sequence is a man aged 35 to 55 who had recovered from COVID-19. CDR3 sequence: CASSGGQGMDGNQPQHF. In DNA form, the CDR3 reads TGTGCCAGCAGCGGGGGACAGGGTATGGACGGCAATCAGCCCCAGCATTTT.